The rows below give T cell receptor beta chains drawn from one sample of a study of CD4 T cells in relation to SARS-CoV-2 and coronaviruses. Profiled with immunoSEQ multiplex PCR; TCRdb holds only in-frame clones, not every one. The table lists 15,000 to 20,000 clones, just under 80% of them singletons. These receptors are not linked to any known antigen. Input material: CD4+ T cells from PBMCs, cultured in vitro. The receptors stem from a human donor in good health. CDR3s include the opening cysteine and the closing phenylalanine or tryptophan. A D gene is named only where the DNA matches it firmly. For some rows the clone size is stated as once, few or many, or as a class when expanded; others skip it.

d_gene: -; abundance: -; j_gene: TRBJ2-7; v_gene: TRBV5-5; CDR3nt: TGTGCCAGCAGCTTGGCCGAGATCTACGAGCAGTACTTC; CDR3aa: CASSLAEIYEQYF
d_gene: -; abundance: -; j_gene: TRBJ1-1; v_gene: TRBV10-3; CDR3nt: TGTGCCATCAGTGAGAAGGGGAGCACTGAAGCTTTCTTT; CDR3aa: CAISEKGSTEAFF
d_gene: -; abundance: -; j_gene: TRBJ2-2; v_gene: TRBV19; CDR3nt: TGTGCCAGTAGTATTATACGAGAGCTGTTTTTT; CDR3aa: CASSIIRELFF
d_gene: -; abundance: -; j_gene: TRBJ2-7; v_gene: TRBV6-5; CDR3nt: TGTGCCAGCAACTTAGGACAGAAATACGAGCAGTACTTC; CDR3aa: CASNLGQKYEQYF
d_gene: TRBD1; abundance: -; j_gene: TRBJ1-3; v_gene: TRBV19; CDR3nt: TGTGCCAGCTCAACAGGGGGCTCTGGAAACACCATATATTTT; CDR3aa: CASSTGGSGNTIYF
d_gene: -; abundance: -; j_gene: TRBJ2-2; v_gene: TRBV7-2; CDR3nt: TGTGCCAGCAGCTTAGTAGGCCTTAACACCGGGGAGCTGTTTTTT; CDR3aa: CASSLVGLNTGELFF
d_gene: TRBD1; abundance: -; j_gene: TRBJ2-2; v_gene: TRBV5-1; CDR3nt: TGCGCCAGCAGCTTGGCTGACAGGGTAGATGTTCCCGGGGAGCTGTTTTTT; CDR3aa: CASSLADRVDVPGELFF
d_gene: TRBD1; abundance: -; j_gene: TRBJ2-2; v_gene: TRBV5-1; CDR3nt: TGCGCCAGCAGCCCCCGGACAGGGAACACCGGGGAGCTGTTTTTT; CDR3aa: CASSPRTGNTGELFF
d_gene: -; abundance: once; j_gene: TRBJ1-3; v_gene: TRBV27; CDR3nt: TGTGCCAGCAGTTCAGCGGGTTCGTCTGGAAACACCATATATTTT; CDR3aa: CASSSAGSSGNTIYF
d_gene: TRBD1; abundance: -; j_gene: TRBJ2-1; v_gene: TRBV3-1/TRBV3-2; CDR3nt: TGTGCCAGCAGCCAACCCGGGCCGGGACAGGTATCCAATGAGCAGTTCTTC; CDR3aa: CASSQPGPGQVSNEQFF
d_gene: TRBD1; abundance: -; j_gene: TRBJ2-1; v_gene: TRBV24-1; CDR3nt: TGTGCCACCAGTGATTTATCCAGGACAGGGAACAATGAGCAGTTCTTC; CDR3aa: CATSDLSRTGNNEQFF
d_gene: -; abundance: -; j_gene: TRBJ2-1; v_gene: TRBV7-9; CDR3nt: TGTGCCAGCGCATCGAGGAGGGAAGAGGCCTATGAGCAGTTCTTC; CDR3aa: CASASRREEAYEQFF
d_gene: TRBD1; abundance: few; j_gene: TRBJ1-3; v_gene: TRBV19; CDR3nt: TGTGCCAGTAGTATGGGGGACAGGATCTCTGGAAACACCATATATTTT; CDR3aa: CASSMGDRISGNTIYF
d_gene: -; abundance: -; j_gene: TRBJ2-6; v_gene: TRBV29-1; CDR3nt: TGCAGCGTTCCAACAGGGACTTCCTCTGGGGCCAACGTCCTGACTTTC; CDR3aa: CSVPTGTSSGANVLTF
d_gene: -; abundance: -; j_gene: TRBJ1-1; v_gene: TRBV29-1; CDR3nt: TGCAGCGTTGTGAACAGAGCTAACACTGAAGCTTTCTTT; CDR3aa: CSVVNRANTEAFF
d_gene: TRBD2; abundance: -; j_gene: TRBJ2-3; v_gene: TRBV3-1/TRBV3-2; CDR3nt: TGTGCCAGCAGCCAAACGGCGGCTAGCGGGACAGATACGCAGTATTTT; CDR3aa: CASSQTAASGTDTQYF
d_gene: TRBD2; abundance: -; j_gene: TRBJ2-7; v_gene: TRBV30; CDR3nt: TGTGCCTGGAGCGGGACTAGCGAGTACTACGAGCAGTACTTC; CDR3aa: CAWSGTSEYYEQYF
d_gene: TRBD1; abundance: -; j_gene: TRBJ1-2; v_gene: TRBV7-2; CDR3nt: TGTGCCAGCAGCCGCACCGGGACAGCGCACTATGGCTACACCTTC; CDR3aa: CASSRTGTAHYGYTF
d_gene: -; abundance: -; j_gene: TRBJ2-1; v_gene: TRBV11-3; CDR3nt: TGTGCCAGCAGCTCATCGAAGGGCGGAGAGCAGTTCTTC; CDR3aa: CASSSSKGGEQFF
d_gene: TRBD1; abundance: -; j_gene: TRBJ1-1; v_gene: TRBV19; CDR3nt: TGTGCCACCGCCGGGACAGGGGACGCTTTCTTT; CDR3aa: CATAGTGDAFF
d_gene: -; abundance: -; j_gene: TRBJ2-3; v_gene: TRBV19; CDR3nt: TGTGCCAGTAGTATCGGGTTCCGCGGGCCCCGCTCCACAGATACGCAGTATTTT; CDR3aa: CASSIGFRGPRSTDTQYF
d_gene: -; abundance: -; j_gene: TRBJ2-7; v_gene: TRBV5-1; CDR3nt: TGCGCCAGCAGCTTGGGTCGGGCTCGGGACGAGCAGTACTTC; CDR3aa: CASSLGRARDEQYF
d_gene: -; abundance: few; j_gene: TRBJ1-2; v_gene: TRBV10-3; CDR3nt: TGTGCCATCAGTGACCGGCAGGGAGTCGGGACTGGCTACACCTTC; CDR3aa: CAISDRQGVGTGYTF